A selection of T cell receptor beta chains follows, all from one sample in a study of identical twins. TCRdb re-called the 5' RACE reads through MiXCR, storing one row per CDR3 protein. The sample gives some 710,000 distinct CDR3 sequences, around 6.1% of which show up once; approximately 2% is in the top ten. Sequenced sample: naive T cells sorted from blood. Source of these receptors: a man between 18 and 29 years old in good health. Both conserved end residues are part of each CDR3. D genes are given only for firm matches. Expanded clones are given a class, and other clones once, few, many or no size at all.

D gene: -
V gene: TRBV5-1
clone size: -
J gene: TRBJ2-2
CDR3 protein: CASSKQGNTGELFF
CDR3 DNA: TGCGCCAGCAGTAAGCAGGGGAACACCGGGGAGCTGTTTTTT

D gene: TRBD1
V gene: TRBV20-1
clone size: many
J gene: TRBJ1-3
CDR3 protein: CSAPGTAGNTIYF
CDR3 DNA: TGCAGTGCCCCAGGGACAGCTGGAAACACCATATATTTT

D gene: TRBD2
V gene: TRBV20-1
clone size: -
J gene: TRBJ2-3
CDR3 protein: CSARLGLAGGVTTDTQYF
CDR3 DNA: TGCAGTGCTAGACTGGGACTAGCGGGAGGGGTAACCACAGATACGCAGTATTTT

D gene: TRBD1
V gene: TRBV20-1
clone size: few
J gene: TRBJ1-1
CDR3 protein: CSASERDRVRDTEAFF
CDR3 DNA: TGCAGTGCTAGCGAGCGGGACAGGGTGCGGGACACTGAAGCTTTCTTT

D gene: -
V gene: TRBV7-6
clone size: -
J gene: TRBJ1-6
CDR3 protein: CASSLSDDSPLHF
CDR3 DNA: TGTGCCAGCAGCCTTTCTGACGATTCACCCCTCCACTTT

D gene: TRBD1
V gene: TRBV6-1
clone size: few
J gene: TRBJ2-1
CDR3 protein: CASRMGQGGNNEQFF
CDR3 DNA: TGTGCCAGCAGAATGGGACAGGGAGGGAACAATGAGCAGTTCTTC

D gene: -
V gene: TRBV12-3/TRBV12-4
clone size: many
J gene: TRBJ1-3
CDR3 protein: CASSLNTQVFGNTIYF
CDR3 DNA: TGTGCCAGCAGTTTAAATACCCAGGTCTTTGGAAACACCATATATTTT

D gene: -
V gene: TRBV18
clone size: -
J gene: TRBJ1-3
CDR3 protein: CASSPPSNSGNTIYF
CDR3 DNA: TGTGCCAGCTCACCACCATCCAACTCTGGAAACACCATATATTTT

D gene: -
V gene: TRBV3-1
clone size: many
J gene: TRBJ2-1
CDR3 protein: CASSHRTGSGYNEQFF
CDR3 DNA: TGTGCCAGCAGCCATCGAACCGGTAGCGGCTACAATGAGCAGTTCTTC

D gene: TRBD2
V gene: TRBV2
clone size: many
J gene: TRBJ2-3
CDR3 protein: CASSVPGGPVDTQYF
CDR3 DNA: TGTGCCAGCAGTGTTCCGGGAGGGCCGGTAGATACGCAGTATTTT

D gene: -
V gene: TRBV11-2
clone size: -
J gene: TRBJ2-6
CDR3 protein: CASSPLGRNSGANVLTF
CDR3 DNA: TGTGCCAGCAGCCCCCTAGGCAGAAACTCTGGGGCCAACGTCCTGACTTTC

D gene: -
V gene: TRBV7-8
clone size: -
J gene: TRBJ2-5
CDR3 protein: CASSPSGPETQYF
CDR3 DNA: TGTGCCAGCAGCCCCTCGGGGCCGGAGACCCAGTACTTC

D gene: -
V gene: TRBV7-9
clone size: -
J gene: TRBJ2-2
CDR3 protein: CASSFPRQENTGELFF
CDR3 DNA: TGTGCCAGCAGCTTTCCTCGACAGGAGAACACCGGGGAGCTGTTTTTT

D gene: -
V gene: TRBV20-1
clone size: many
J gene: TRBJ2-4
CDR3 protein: CSARDPGAGKNIQYF
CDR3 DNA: TGCAGTGCTAGAGATCCGGGTGCAGGGAAAAACATTCAGTACTTC

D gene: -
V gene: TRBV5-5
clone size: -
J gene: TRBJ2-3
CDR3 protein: CASSWRTWDTQYF
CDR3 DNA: TGTGCCAGCAGCTGGAGGACCTGGGATACGCAGTATTTT

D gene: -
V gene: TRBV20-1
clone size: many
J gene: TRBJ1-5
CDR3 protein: CSAGGGGNQPQHF
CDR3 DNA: TGCAGTGCTGGCGGGGGCGGCAATCAGCCCCAGCATTTT

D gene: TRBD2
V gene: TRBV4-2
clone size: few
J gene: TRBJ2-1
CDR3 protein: CASSQVNGRGGNEQFF
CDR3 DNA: TGTGCCAGCAGCCAAGTTAACGGGAGGGGGGGGAATGAGCAGTTCTTC

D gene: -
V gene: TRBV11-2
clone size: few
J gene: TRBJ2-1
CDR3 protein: CASSLGGPTKEQFF
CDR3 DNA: TGTGCCAGCAGCTTAGGGGGACCCACAAAGGAGCAGTTCTTC

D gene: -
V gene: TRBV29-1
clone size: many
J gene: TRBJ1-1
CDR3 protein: CSSGLNTEAFF
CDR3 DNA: TGCAGTTCTGGATTGAACACTGAAGCTTTCTTT

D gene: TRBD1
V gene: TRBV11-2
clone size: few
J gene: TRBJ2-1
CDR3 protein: CASSRRFEEGGTGKYNEQFF
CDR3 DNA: TGTGCCAGCAGCCGTAGATTTGAAGAAGGGGGGACAGGGAAATACAATGAGCAGTTCTTC

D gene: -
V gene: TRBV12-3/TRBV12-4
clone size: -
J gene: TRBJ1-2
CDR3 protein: CASSWDGAGNGYTF
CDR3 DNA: TGTGCCAGCAGTTGGGACGGCGCCGGGAATGGCTACACCTTC

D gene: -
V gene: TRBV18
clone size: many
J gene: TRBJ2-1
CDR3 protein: CASSPEPYNEQFF
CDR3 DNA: TGCGCCAGCAGCCCGGAGCCCTACAATGAGCAGTTCTTC

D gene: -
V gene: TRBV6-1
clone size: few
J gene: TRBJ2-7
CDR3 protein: CASTPTQQGPYEQYF
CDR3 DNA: TGTGCCAGCACGCCAACTCAACAGGGACCCTACGAGCAGTACTTC

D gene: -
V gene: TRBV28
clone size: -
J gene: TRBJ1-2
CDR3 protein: CASSPLNYGYTF
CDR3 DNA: TGTGCCAGCAGTCCTCTAAACTATGGCTACACCTTC

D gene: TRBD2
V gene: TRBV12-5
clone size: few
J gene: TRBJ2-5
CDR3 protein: CASGAGEAETQYF
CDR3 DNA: TGTGCTAGTGGAGCGGGAGAGGCGGAGACCCAGTACTTC

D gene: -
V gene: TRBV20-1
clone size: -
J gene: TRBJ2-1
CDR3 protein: CSARGGRELGYNEQFF
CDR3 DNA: TGCAGTGCTAGAGGGGGTCGGGAACTAGGGTACAATGAGCAGTTCTTC

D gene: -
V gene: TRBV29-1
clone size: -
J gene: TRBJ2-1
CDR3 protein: CSVEDRRDTYNEQFF
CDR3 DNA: TGCAGCGTTGAAGATCGACGGGATACCTACAATGAGCAGTTCTTC